Here is one T cell receptor (beta chain) with its context. This CDR3 is built from 13 residues. V was pared by 6 bases and J by 0 bases, with 9 bases between. CDR1 and CDR2 from the germline V gene are MNHEY and SMNVEV (reference sequence). This entry belongs to a study of OX40 agonist ivuxolimab in advanced cancers. Profiled with immunoSEQ multiplex PCR; TCRdb holds only in-frame clones, not every one. The table records about 32,000 clones, approximately 80% of them present only once. This receptor was identified in an adult with an advanced solid tumor such as melanoma, head and neck, liver or kidney cancer. Material: CD4+ or CD8+ T cells sorted from blood, obtained in a trial of the OX40 agonist ivuxolimab. The chain recombines TRBV27 with TRBJ2-7; a possible D gene is TRBD2 (5 bases). This chain's CDR3 is CASRAVSSYEQYF. CDR3 DNA: TGTGCCAGCAGAGCGGTTAGCTCCTACGAGCAGTACTTC.